These 21 T cell receptor beta chains share one sample of origin, sequenced in a study of blood T cell repertoires in COVID-19. Method: immunoSEQ multiplex PCR; TCRdb's copy keeps in-frame clones and lacks some. The repertoire holds about 51,000 clones, with 85% to 90% as singletons. Sequencing input: peripheral blood. The receptors were sampled from a man aged 80 or over with active COVID-19.

The V and J genes are TRBV15 and TRBJ2-1; 10 bases line up with TRBD2. The CDR3 spans 15 residues. Germline V gene sequence: CDR1 LNHNV, CDR2 YYDKDF (reference sequence). V lost 1 base to trimming and J lost 9 bases; unmatched junction nucleotides: 6. Here the CDR3 reads CATSRGPAGGPEQFF. Written as DNA, the CDR3 is TGTGCCACCAGCAGAGGTCCAGCGGGAGGGCCTGAGCAGTTCTTC.

The table lists this clone with a count of one. V and J are TRBV10-3 and TRBJ1-4; D not certain. CDR3 length equals 13 residues. With 7 bases removed from V and 3 bases from J, the gap between germline ends came to 9 bases. Germline V gene sequence: CDR1 ENHRY, CDR2 SYGVKD. The CDR3 DNA is TGTGCCATCATGAGGGTGTCTAATGAAAAACTGTTTTTT. As protein: CAIMRVSNEKLFF.

This rearrangement joins TRBV7-3 to TRBJ2-3; D gene uncertain. Trimming left V 5 bases short and J 2 bases short, with 8 bases between. Germline CDR1 and CDR2: SGHTA and FQGTGA. The CDR3 is 13 residues long. CDR3 sequence: CASSAYSTDTQYF. CDR3 nucleotides: TGTGCCAGCAGCGCGTATTCCACAGATACGCAGTATTTT.

The chain couples TRBV18 to TRBJ2-3, with TRBD1 matching 8 bases. V shed 2 bases and J 0 bases; nucleotides not matched to a gene: 10. Germline CDR1 and CDR2: KGHSH and LQKENI. This CDR3 is 18 amino acids long. The CDR3 sequence is CASSPRRQGPLSTDTQYF. In nucleotides, the CDR3 is TGTGCCAGCTCACCAAGAAGACAGGGGCCACTCAGCACAGATACGCAGTATTTT.

The gene calls are TRBV5-1 and TRBJ2-1; 9 bases are a match to TRBD1. In germline, CDR1 is SGHRS, CDR2 YFSETQ. This CDR3 has 14 residues. V lost 6 bases, J lost 7 bases, and 8 bases stayed unmatched. The CDR3 DNA sequence: TGCGCCAGCACGAGGGACAGGGTAGAAAATGAGCAGTTCTTC. Its translation: CASTRDRVENEQFF.

The gene calls are TRBV27 and TRBJ2-1, with D maybe TRBD2 (5 bases). The CDR3 totals 15 residues. CDR1 is MNHEY and CDR2 is SMNVEV in the germline V gene (reference sequence). Trimming took off 3 bases at V and 0 bases at J, with 9 bases between the two ends. CDR3 nucleotides: TGTGCCAGCAGTTTTCGTGGGAGCTCCTACAATGAGCAGTTCTTC. Protein sequence: CASSFRGSSYNEQFF.

The rearrangement joins TRBV28 to TRBJ1-4, with D perhaps TRBD1 (6 bases). In germline, CDR1 is MDHEN, CDR2 SYDVKM. The germline V and J ends were trimmed by 6 bases and 8 bases, with 16 bases remaining between them. The CDR3 covers 14 residues. CDR3 sequence (DNA): TGTGCCAGCAGCAAGCAGGGGCGTGACGAAAAACTGTTTTTT. It specifies CASSKQGRDEKLFF. Looking up the rest from reference TRBV28 and TRBJ1-4 gives the full variable domain: DVKVTQSSRYLVKRTGEKVFLECVQDMDHENMFWYRQDPGLGLRLIYFSYDVKMKEKGDIPEGYSVSREKKERFSLILESASTNQTSMYLCASSKQGRDEKLFFGSGTQLSVL.

Relative to its sample, this clone is medium-sized. V gene TRBV28 combines with J gene TRBJ1-1, with 12 bases fitting TRBD1. From germline, CDR1 is MDHEN and CDR2 SYDVKM. V was clipped by 7 bases and J by 14 bases; unmatched bases: 8. The CDR3 is 12 amino acids. In DNA, the CDR3 is TGTGCCAGCATTGGGGGGACAGGGGGCATCTTCTTT. Amino acid sequence: CASIGGTGGIFF.

This clone was seen just once. The gene calls are TRBV14 and TRBJ2-5, with a possible D match to TRBD2 (5 bases). This CDR3 is 13 amino acids long. The germline CDR1 and CDR2 sequences are SGHDN and FVKESK. Trimming removed 4 bases at V and 5 bases at J, with 11 bases between. DNA of the CDR3: TGTGCCAGCAGCCGGGCCCGGGATGAGACCCAGTACTTC. Its protein is CASSRARDETQYF.

The chain is built from TRBV7-6 and TRBJ2-2; tentatively, D is TRBD1 (5 bases). V was shortened by 1 base and J by 3 bases, with 9 bases between the two germline ends. This CDR3 spans 15 amino acids. CDR1 is SGHVS and CDR2 is FNYEAQ in the germline V gene. The CDR3 is CASSLGGSYTGELFF. DNA of the CDR3: TGTGCCAGCAGCTTAGGGGGCAGCTACACCGGGGAGCTGTTTTTT.

The rearrangement links TRBV4-3 to TRBJ2-7; 9 nucleotides match TRBD1. Germline CDR1 reads LGHNA; CDR2 reads YSLEER. Unmatched junction bases numbered 3, after V lost 0 bases and J lost 6 bases. The CDR3 is made up of 14 amino acids. In DNA form, the CDR3 reads TGCGCCAGCAGCCAAGAAACAGGGGGCATCGAGCAGTACTTC. Amino acids: CASSQETGGIEQYF.

The chain links TRBV7-9 to TRBJ2-3; D unclear. Germline V lookup: CDR1 SEHNR, CDR2 FQNEAQ (reference sequence). The V and J ends lost 2 bases and 6 bases respectively, with 9 bases between them. The CDR3 has 13 residues. Here the CDR3 reads CASSLSVSDTQYF. The CDR3 bases are TGTGCCAGCAGCTTATCCGTATCGGATACGCAGTATTTT. The full variable domain, in which reference TRBV7-9 and TRBJ2-3 provide the parts outside the CDR3, is DTGVSQNPRHKITKRGQNVTFRCDPISEHNRLYWYRQTLGQGPEFLTYFQNEAQLEKSRLLSDRFSAERPKGSFSTLEIQRTEQGDSAMYLCASSLSVSDTQYFGPGTRLTVL.

V gene TRBV2 combines with J gene TRBJ2-2, with a weak D call TRBD1 (5 bases). The CDR3 has 13 amino acids. CDR1 and CDR2 from the germline V gene are SNHLY and FYNNEI. V lost 3 bases to trimming and J lost 5 bases, with 7 bases between them. The CDR3 loop is CASSEGPTGELFF. CDR3 DNA: TGTGCCAGCAGTGAGGGGCCGACCGGGGAGCTGTTTTTT.

The chain recombines TRBV28 with TRBJ1-3; D uncertain. This CDR3 has 15 amino acids. The germline gives CDR1 MDHEN, CDR2 SYDVKM. Trimming removed 5 bases at V and 0 bases at J, with 11 bases between. The CDR3 region is CASSGLVNSGNTIYF. The CDR3, as DNA: TGTGCCAGCAGTGGACTTGTCAACTCTGGAAACACCATATATTTT.

This clone was detected once. The chain carries TRBV21-1 and TRBJ2-1; the D call in the table, TRBD2, was not verified against the DNA. TRBV21-1 constitutes a pseudogene. The CDR3 extends over 18 amino acids. CDR3 sequence reads: CASSPFILAGVSYNEQFF. CDR3 coding DNA: TGTGCCAGCAGCCCCTTTATTTTGGCGGGAGTTTCCTACAATGAGCAGTTCTTC.

This clone came up once. The chain links TRBV19 to TRBJ1-2; 12 nucleotides agree with TRBD1. V was pared by 6 bases and J by 7 bases, with 12 bases of the junction left unmatched. This CDR3 has 16 residues. Germline values: CDR1 LNHDA, CDR2 SQIVND (reference sequence). The CDR3 loop is CASSAAGQGARGGYTF. CDR3 in DNA: TGTGCCAGTAGCGCTGCGGGACAGGGGGCAAGAGGTGGCTACACCTTC.

The chain recombines TRBV5-4 with TRBJ2-5; possibly TRBD1 for D (5 bases). The germline V and J ends were trimmed by 5 bases and 1 base, with 9 bases remaining between them. The CDR3 is made up of 13 amino acids. Germline V gene sequence: CDR1 SGHNT, CDR2 YYREEE (reference sequence). The CDR3 loop is CASRPQAQETQYF. CDR3 bases: TGTGCCAGCAGACCACAGGCCCAAGAGACCCAGTACTTC.

The genes are TRBV12-3 or TRBV12-4 and TRBJ2-7, with 7 bases matching TRBD1. V lost 1 base to trimming and J lost 11 bases; unmatched junction nucleotides: 2. This CDR3 comprises 11 residues. CDR3 amino acids: CASSLGQGKYF. The CDR3 DNA reads as TGTGCCAGCAGTTTAGGACAGGGAAAGTACTTC.

This clone was recorded once. The CDR3 coding sequence is TGTGCCAGTAGTATAGGACTAGCGGGAGATCGTGAGCAGTTCTTC. It encodes CASSIGLAGDREQFF. V usage is TRBV19 and J usage is TRBJ2-1, with 12 bases identical to TRBD2. The trim removed 1 base at V and 9 bases at J, leaving 4 bases unmatched. The germline V gene has CDR1 LNHDA and CDR2 SQIVND (reference sequence). This CDR3 region has 15 residues. The full variable domain, in which reference TRBV19 and TRBJ2-1 provide the parts outside the CDR3, is DGGITQSPKYLFRKEGQNVTLSCEQNLNHDAMYWYRQDPGQGLRLIYYSQIVNDFQKGDIAEGYSVSREKKESFPLTVTSAQKNPTAFYLCASSIGLAGDREQFFGPGTRLTVL.

V gene TRBV5-1 combines with J gene TRBJ2-5, with 13 bases matching TRBD2. Germline V gene sequence: CDR1 SGHRS, CDR2 YFSETQ. This CDR3 contains 15 residues. The J segment lost 5 bases and the V segment lost 7 bases, leaving 8 bases of the junction unmatched. The CDR3 coding sequence is TGCGCCAGCGGGCGGACTAGCGGGAGTTATGAGACCCAGTACTTC. It translates to CASGRTSGSYETQYF. The variable domain in full, completed from reference TRBV5-1 and TRBJ2-5, reads KAGVTQTPRYLIKTRGQQVTLSCSPISGHRSVSWYQQTPGQGLQFLFEYFSETQRNKGNFPGRFSGRQFSNSRSEMNVSTLELGDSALYLCASGRTSGSYETQYFGPGTRLLVL.

The chain links TRBV7-9 to TRBJ1-1; D not resolved. The V and J ends lost 4 bases and 1 base respectively, with 7 bases between them. This CDR3 region has 13 residues. Germline loops: CDR1 SEHNR, CDR2 FQNEAQ (reference sequence). This chain's CDR3 is CASSSNKNTEAFF. CDR3 nucleotides: TGTGCCAGCAGCTCCAACAAGAACACTGAAGCTTTCTTT.